Listed below are T cell receptor beta chains from one sample, sequenced in a study of shared clonotypes between healthy human individuals. Assay used: immunoSEQ multiplex PCR; TCRdb lists only in-frame clones, some missing. The sample holds approximately 2,200,000 clones, 93% seen once. Material for sequencing was naive CD8+ T cells from PBMCs. These receptors all stem from a man between 18 and 35 years old in good health. Some clones in this sample may be carry-over from other donors' samples. Each CDR3 is given without its conserved first and last residue. The order of the fields is V gene, D gene, J gene, CDR3 protein. A D gene is named only where the DNA matches it firmly.

v_gene: TRBV29-1
d_gene: NA
j_gene: TRBJ1-1
CDR3aa: SVGQGNTEAF

v_gene: TRBV27
d_gene: NA
j_gene: TRBJ2-5
CDR3aa: ASSLSTSAQETQY

v_gene: TRBV11-2
d_gene: NA
j_gene: TRBJ1-3
CDR3aa: ASSFGGQFGNTIY

v_gene: TRBV27
d_gene: NA
j_gene: TRBJ2-7
CDR3aa: ASRLLGALEQY

v_gene: TRBV6-5
d_gene: NA
j_gene: TRBJ2-7
CDR3aa: ASSPGISYEQY

v_gene: TRBV7-8
d_gene: NA
j_gene: TRBJ1-5
CDR3aa: ASSSSWSGADSNQPQH

v_gene: TRBV9
d_gene: TRBD1
j_gene: TRBJ2-7
CDR3aa: ASSAGTGGGEQY

v_gene: TRBV13
d_gene: NA
j_gene: TRBJ2-1
CDR3aa: ASSPPKGWNEQF

v_gene: TRBV28
d_gene: TRBD1
j_gene: TRBJ1-5
CDR3aa: ASSLAAGGGFQPQH

v_gene: TRBV5-4
d_gene: TRBD2
j_gene: TRBJ2-5
CDR3aa: ASSPGLAGLGETQY

v_gene: TRBV27
d_gene: TRBD1
j_gene: TRBJ2-7
CDR3aa: ASGPGQGAHEQY

v_gene: TRBV5-6
d_gene: TRBD1
j_gene: TRBJ1-4
CDR3aa: ASSFGQGVEKLF

v_gene: TRBV13
d_gene: NA
j_gene: TRBJ1-1
CDR3aa: ASSLGRTEEAF

v_gene: TRBV27
d_gene: NA
j_gene: TRBJ2-1
CDR3aa: ASSLPHNEQF

v_gene: TRBV5-1
d_gene: NA
j_gene: TRBJ2-7
CDR3aa: ASYVGASGSYEQY

v_gene: TRBV18
d_gene: NA
j_gene: TRBJ2-1
CDR3aa: ASSPQRESYNEQF

v_gene: TRBV5-6
d_gene: NA
j_gene: TRBJ2-7
CDR3aa: ASSLVMGEQY

v_gene: TRBV5-4
d_gene: NA
j_gene: TRBJ2-3
CDR3aa: ASSLAGKLDTQY

v_gene: TRBV27
d_gene: TRBD1
j_gene: TRBJ2-7
CDR3aa: ASIPAGTGDYEQY

v_gene: TRBV25-1
d_gene: TRBD2
j_gene: TRBJ2-2
CDR3aa: ASRVGLAGGLDSGELF

v_gene: TRBV7-9
d_gene: NA
j_gene: TRBJ2-7
CDR3aa: ASSLRGLAGYEQY

v_gene: TRBV10-3
d_gene: NA
j_gene: TRBJ2-5
CDR3aa: AIKRDNTLETQY

v_gene: TRBV4-1
d_gene: NA
j_gene: TRBJ2-7
CDR3aa: ASSSYASQTYEQY

v_gene: TRBV11-2
d_gene: TRBD2
j_gene: TRBJ2-5
CDR3aa: ASSRTSAETQY

v_gene: TRBV9
d_gene: NA
j_gene: TRBJ1-2
CDR3aa: ASSVGWAPNYGYT

v_gene: TRBV27
d_gene: TRBD2
j_gene: TRBJ2-1
CDR3aa: ASRVWAGAPRSYNEQF

v_gene: TRBV29-1
d_gene: TRBD1
j_gene: TRBJ2-7
CDR3aa: SVRTGAYEQY

v_gene: TRBV28
d_gene: NA
j_gene: TRBJ1-1
CDR3aa: ASTPGLRNTEAF

v_gene: TRBV27
d_gene: TRBD1
j_gene: TRBJ2-2
CDR3aa: ASSFLRTGVSTGELF

v_gene: TRBV4-3
d_gene: NA
j_gene: TRBJ2-7
CDR3aa: ASNQGHSYEQY

v_gene: TRBV5-6
d_gene: NA
j_gene: TRBJ2-7
CDR3aa: ASSFFSPARREYEQY

v_gene: TRBV18
d_gene: TRBD1
j_gene: TRBJ1-1
CDR3aa: ASSLGTGEAF

v_gene: TRBV30
d_gene: NA
j_gene: TRBJ1-2
CDR3aa: AWTRGVDGYT

v_gene: TRBV27
d_gene: TRBD1
j_gene: TRBJ2-2
CDR3aa: ASANPTGVGTGELF

v_gene: TRBV4-2
d_gene: NA
j_gene: TRBJ2-3
CDR3aa: ASSQATDTQY

v_gene: TRBV30
d_gene: TRBD1
j_gene: TRBJ2-1
CDR3aa: AWEEQGPDEQF

v_gene: TRBV27
d_gene: NA
j_gene: TRBJ1-4
CDR3aa: ASSWTRGEKLF

v_gene: TRBV4-3
d_gene: NA
j_gene: TRBJ1-5
CDR3aa: ASSQDPGNSNQPQH

v_gene: TRBV19
d_gene: NA
j_gene: TRBJ2-7
CDR3aa: ASSISRGYEQY

v_gene: TRBV28
d_gene: NA
j_gene: TRBJ2-3
CDR3aa: ASSFTRSDTQY

v_gene: TRBV10-2
d_gene: TRBD1
j_gene: TRBJ2-1
CDR3aa: ASSVARGSNEQF

v_gene: TRBV7-2
d_gene: NA
j_gene: TRBJ2-7
CDR3aa: ASSLGGPGGEQY

v_gene: TRBV6-1
d_gene: TRBD1
j_gene: TRBJ2-7
CDR3aa: ASSERTGGSHEQY

v_gene: TRBV11-3
d_gene: TRBD1
j_gene: TRBJ2-1
CDR3aa: ASSGSGTGAYNEQF

v_gene: TRBV5-6
d_gene: TRBD2
j_gene: TRBJ2-1
CDR3aa: ASSLVRLAGVEQF

v_gene: TRBV19
d_gene: NA
j_gene: TRBJ2-1
CDR3aa: ASSIRDIYNEQF

v_gene: TRBV4-2
d_gene: TRBD1
j_gene: TRBJ1-2
CDR3aa: ATQFNRGQDYGYT

v_gene: TRBV11-2
d_gene: NA
j_gene: TRBJ2-5
CDR3aa: ASSLIQYQETQY

v_gene: TRBV2
d_gene: NA
j_gene: TRBJ1-5
CDR3aa: ASTYHPPTGNQPQH

v_gene: TRBV27
d_gene: NA
j_gene: TRBJ1-5
CDR3aa: ASSQRTGSNQPQH

v_gene: TRBV4-1
d_gene: NA
j_gene: TRBJ2-1
CDR3aa: ASSQDGRRGNEQF

v_gene: TRBV4-2
d_gene: TRBD1
j_gene: TRBJ2-6
CDR3aa: ASSQKGLGGGDGANVLT

v_gene: TRBV7-8
d_gene: TRBD1
j_gene: TRBJ2-7
CDR3aa: ASSFPPGTGAYEQY

v_gene: TRBV7-3
d_gene: TRBD2
j_gene: TRBJ2-2
CDR3aa: ASSVTSESGELF

v_gene: TRBV30
d_gene: NA
j_gene: TRBJ1-1
CDR3aa: AWSPPEGWGNTEAF

v_gene: TRBV9
d_gene: NA
j_gene: TRBJ1-1
CDR3aa: ASSVYSGLTTEAF

v_gene: TRBV14
d_gene: TRBD2
j_gene: TRBJ2-7
CDR3aa: ASSQAGLAGSYEQY